The following is a T cell receptor beta chain sequence with its context. Per germline, CDR1 SGHRS and CDR2 YFSETQ. The CDR3 spans 13 residues. Trimming cost V 2 bases and J 9 bases, with 11 bases left between them. Per the original methods: Amplification from reference gene primers served as the basis for estimated nucleated cell counts. Libraries were prepared by immunoSEQ multiplex PCR; TCRdb keeps only in-frame clonotypes and omits some of them. D and trimming come from the DNA, and the V and J calls and clone size come from that table. The profile shows over 600,000 clones, 80% to 90% of them singletons. This record comes from a study of blood T cell repertoires in COVID-19. About the study: Acute and convalescent COVID-19 samples came from the United States, Italy and Spain. PBMCs, B-cell-depleted T cells, or T cells provided the cDNA or gDNA that made up the material.

Sequencing was done on a sample of peripheral blood. The source of this sequence is a woman aged 18-29 years with acute or convalescent COVID-19. V gene TRBV5-1 combines with J gene TRBJ2-2; D is perhaps TRBD2 (6 bases). CDR3 protein: CASSFEEGRELFF. The CDR3 region has the DNA TGCGCCAGCAGCTTCGAGGAGGGAAGGGAGCTGTTTTTT.